The 30 T cell receptor beta chains listed next were all sequenced from one sample in a study of relationships among human T cell subsets. TCR alpha and beta CDR3s were amplified from mRNA by semiquantitative ARM-PCR. ARM-PCR used tagged nested gene-specific primers, then communal superprimers for exponential amplification. One entry per CDR3 protein results from TCRdb running MiXCR on the multiplex PCR reads. The sample has a few thousand distinct CDR3 sequences, 78% seen once. Specimen: total T cells sorted from blood. The origin of the receptors is a middle-aged man in good health.

This clonotype has just a few counts. The J gene is TRBJ2-7, the V gene TRBV11-2, with D maybe TRBD1 (6 bases). Trimming pared 1 base from V and 10 bases from J, leaving 17 bases between. CDR3 length: 14 amino acids. Germline lookup yields CDR1 SGHAT and CDR2 FQNNGV. DNA for the CDR3: TGTGCCAGCAGCTTAGGGAGTACAGGGAGAGTCCAGTACTTC. This gives the protein CASSLGSTGRVQYF.

This rearrangement joins TRBV29-1 to TRBJ2-7; D gene uncertain. With 7 bases removed from V and 5 bases from J, the gap between germline ends came to 12 bases. Looked up from germline, CDR1 is SQVTM and CDR2 is ANQGSEA. CDR3 length: 11 amino acids. DNA of the CDR3: TGCAGCGCTCCTCTCGGTAACGAGCAGTACTTC. Translation gives CSAPLGNEQYF.

On this clonotype itself: Germline is not matched at one junction end, which may reflect a read error. The V gene is TRBV19, the J gene TRBJ2-7; a weak D match, TRBD2 (6 bases). This CDR3 has 14 residues. Germline V lookup: CDR1 LNHDA, CDR2 SQIVND (reference sequence). The CDR3 spells CASSMAGTAYKQYF. In nucleotides, the CDR3 is TGTGCCAGTAGTATGGCAGGGACTGCCTACAAGCAGTACTTC. The full variable domain, in which reference TRBV19 and TRBJ2-7 provide the parts outside the CDR3, is DGGITQSPKYLFRKEGQNVTLSCEQNLNHDAMYWYRQDPGQGLRLIYYSQIVNDFQKGDIAEGYSVSREKKESFPLTVTSAQKNPTAFYLCASSMAGTAYKQYFGPGTRLTVT.

This clonotype was counted once. This chain joins TRBV4-1 and TRBJ2-7, with 14 positions matching TRBD2. Germline V gene data show CDR1 as MGHRA and CDR2 as YSYEKL. The V segment lost 0 bases and the J segment 0 bases; nucleotides outside the gene matches: 4. The CDR3 runs to 18 residues. CDR3 nucleotides: TGCGCCAGCAGCCAAGATCCGACTAGCGGGGGGGTCTCCTACGAGCAGTACTTC. Protein product: CASSQDPTSGGVSYEQYF.

V is TRBV10-3 and J is TRBJ2-3; D unclear. This CDR3 spans 15 amino acids. V was shortened by 4 bases and J by 0 bases, with 11 bases between the two germline ends. Germline values: CDR1 ENHRY, CDR2 SYGVKD. The CDR3: CAISVLAASTDTQYF. The CDR3, as DNA: TGTGCCATCAGTGTCCTCGCGGCCAGCACAGATACGCAGTATTTT.

This clonotype is a singleton in its sample. V and J are TRBV14 and TRBJ2-7; D is unclear. Per the germline V gene, CDR1 is SGHDN and CDR2 is FVKESK. The CDR3 is 16 residues long. Trimming removed 2 bases at V and 4 bases at J, with 18 bases between. The CDR3 DNA reads TGTGCCAGCAGCCAACATCTCCCGAAGGGTGGTTACGAGCAGTACTTC. Translated, it gives CASSQHLPKGGYEQYF. The whole variable domain, filled in from reference TRBV14 and TRBJ2-7, reads EAGVTQFPSHSVIEKGQTVTLRCDPISGHDNLYWYRRVMGKEIKFLLHFVKESKQDESGMPNNRFLAERTGGTYSTLKVQPAELEDSGVYFCASSQHLPKGGYEQYFGPGTRLTVT.

The rearrangement uses TRBV6-1 and TRBJ1-6; possible D gene TRBD1, 5 bases. V dropped 2 bases and J dropped 9 bases, with 14 bases sitting between them. This CDR3 is 15 amino acids long. Germline-derived CDR1 and CDR2 are MNHNS and SASEGT. The CDR3 loop reads CASSELALGRSPLHF. CDR3 DNA sequence: TGTGCCAGCAGTGAACTCGCCCTGGGGCGTTCACCCCTCCACTTT.

This clonotype was observed once. This rearrangement joins TRBV28 to TRBJ1-2; D is unclear. V lost 8 bases, J lost 4 bases, and 14 bases lay in between. Germline V gives CDR1 MDHEN, CDR2 SYDVKM. CDR3 length: 13 residues. The CDR3 sequence is CASGSGRGYGYTF. The CDR3 bases are TGTGCCAGCGGGTCCGGCAGAGGCTATGGCTACACCTTC.

By its share, this clonotype is large. The chain links TRBV29-1 to TRBJ2-7; D gene unclear. The V gene lost 3 bases and the J gene lost 3 bases, with 12 bases spanning the gap. CDR3 size: 13 residues. Per germline, CDR1 SQVTM and CDR2 ANQGSEA. The CDR3 region is CSVENGLGYEQYF. The CDR3 region has the DNA TGCAGCGTTGAGAACGGGCTCGGCTACGAGCAGTACTTC.

This chain joins TRBV20-1 and TRBJ2-7; D is perhaps TRBD1 (6 bases). Germline V gives CDR1 DFQATT, CDR2 SNEGSKA (reference sequence). The CDR3 covers 13 residues. With 3 bases removed from V and 4 bases from J, the gap between germline ends came to 13 bases. DNA for the CDR3: TGCAGTGCTAGGGCCCCACAGGGTTACGAGCAGTACTTC. Amino acids: CSARAPQGYEQYF.

The gene calls are TRBV11-2 and TRBJ2-7, with D hard to call. V was pared by 5 bases and J by 2 bases, with 16 bases between. Germline CDR1 is SGHAT and CDR2 is FQNNGV. This CDR3 is 15 amino acids long. The CDR3 coding sequence is TGTGCCAGCAGCCCCGAGGACCGGAGAACCTACGAGCAGTACTTC. It specifies CASSPEDRRTYEQYF.

The rearrangement uses TRBV10-3 and TRBJ2-7, with D maybe TRBD1 (5 bases). V was shortened by 10 bases and J by 2 bases, with 18 bases between the two germline ends. This CDR3 is built from 14 residues. The germline V gene encodes CDR1 ENHRY and CDR2 SYGVKD. In DNA, the CDR3 is TGTGCCAGCAGACCCCGGCAGGGTACCTACGAGCAGTACTTC. Translated, it gives CASRPRQGTYEQYF.

The chain couples TRBV27 to TRBJ2-7; no definite D call. CDR1 is MNHEY and CDR2 is SMNVEV in the germline V gene (reference sequence). V lost 3 bases and J lost 3, with 9 bases in between. This CDR3 has 13 residues. Written as DNA, the CDR3 is TGTGCCAGCAGTTTTACGGCTAACTACGAGCAGTACTTC. As protein: CASSFTANYEQYF.

The chain uses TRBV30 and TRBJ2-1; D uncertain. This CDR3 has 11 residues. With 1 base removed from V and 8 bases from J, the gap between germline ends came to 6 bases. CDR1 is GTSNPN, CDR2 SVGIG, per germline (reference sequence). CDR3: CAWSARDEQFF. In DNA form, the CDR3 reads TGTGCCTGGAGTGCCAGAGATGAGCAGTTCTTC.

The rearrangement joins TRBV7-9 to TRBJ2-3; D uncertain. Germline CDR1 reads SEHNR; CDR2 reads FQNEAQ (reference sequence). The CDR3 loop spans 12 amino acids. Trimming left V 1 base short and J 6 bases short, with 5 bases between. The CDR3 loop reads CASSLEADTQYF. Written as DNA, the CDR3 is TGTGCCAGCAGCTTAGAGGCGGATACGCAGTATTTT.

The count of this clonotype is one. The J gene is TRBJ2-5, the V gene TRBV7-8; 8 bases are shared with TRBD2. With V trimmed by 1 base and J by 7 bases, 8 bases remained unmatched. The germline CDR1 and CDR2 sequences are SGHVS and FQNEAQ. This CDR3 comprises 15 residues. CDR3 DNA sequence: TGTGCCAGCAGCTTAGTAGCGGGGACCCTAGGGACCCAGTACTTC. It codes for CASSLVAGTLGTQYF.

This chain joins TRBV10-2 and TRBJ2-7, with D maybe TRBD2 (6 bases). CDR1 and CDR2 from the germline V gene are WSHSY and SAAADI. Trimming pared 6 bases from V and 1 base from J, leaving 10 bases between. The CDR3 sequence is 13 residues long. The CDR3 sequence is CASSPSGSYEQYF. In DNA form, the CDR3 reads TGCGCCAGCAGCCCAAGCGGGTCCTACGAGCAGTACTTC.

The chain uses TRBV6-6 and TRBJ2-7; 9 bases map to TRBD2. CDR1 and CDR2 from the germline V gene are MNHNY and SVGAGI (reference sequence). The CDR3 length is 19 residues. J lost 3 bases, V lost 0 bases, and 15 bases had no gene match. CDR3 region: CASSYSIIGPSGTHYEQYF. The CDR3 DNA is TGTGCCAGCAGTTACTCGATAATTGGTCCTAGCGGGACCCACTACGAGCAGTACTTC.

The rearrangement links TRBV4-1 to TRBJ1-1, with D possibly TRBD1 on 5 matching bases. Germline CDR1 is MGHRA and CDR2 is YSYEKL. The V end was cut by 4 bases, the J end by 7 bases, with 16 bases between. The CDR3 is 14 amino acids. CDR3 DNA sequence: TGCGCCAGCAGCCGCCTCAGGGTTGAGGGTGAAGCTTTCTTT. Translating it yields CASSRLRVEGEAFF.

V usage is TRBV6-1 and J usage is TRBJ1-5; D not certain. CDR3 length: 12 residues. The germline V and J ends were trimmed by 7 bases and 1 base, with 5 bases remaining between them. Germline V gene sequence: CDR1 MNHNS, CDR2 SASEGT. CDR3 loop: CASIGSNQPQHF. CDR3 nucleotides: TGTGCCAGCATAGGGAGCAATCAGCCCCAGCATTTT.

As concerns this clonotype: At one end, the junction sequence differs from germline, possibly due to a read error. V and J are TRBV5-1 and TRBJ2-5, with 10 bases lining up with TRBD2. Germline-derived CDR1 and CDR2 are SGHRS and YFSETQ. The CDR3 is 17 amino acids. For the CDR3, the DNA is TGCGCCAGCAACTTGGCCGGAAGCGGGGGGGCCCAAGAGACCCAGTACTTC. This gives the protein CASNLAGSGGAQETQYF.

CDR3 sequence (DNA): TGCAGTGCCCAGAAGACAGGACTCTACGAGCAGTACTTC. Its translation: CSAQKTGLYEQYF. The chain uses TRBV20-1 and TRBJ2-7, with D perhaps TRBD1 (6 bases). In germline, CDR1 is DFQATT, CDR2 SNEGSKA (reference sequence). This CDR3 has 13 amino acids. V dropped 6 bases and J dropped 3 bases, with 15 bases sitting between them.

This clonotype came up a few times. The chain recombines TRBV7-9 with TRBJ2-1, with a tentative D call TRBD1 (6 bases). In germline, CDR1 is SEHNR, CDR2 FQNEAQ (reference sequence). The length of the CDR3 is 15 residues. The V end lost 4 bases, the J end lost 6 bases, and 16 bases lay between the germline ends. CDR3 loop: CASSSGQSGSNEQFF. The CDR3 DNA follows: TGTGCCAGCAGCTCCGGACAGTCGGGATCCAATGAGCAGTTCTTC.

This clonotype occurred a few times. The rearrangement joins TRBV20-1 to TRBJ2-3; either TRBD1 or TRBD2 may fit D (5 bases each). The CDR3 runs 14 residues. In germline, CDR1 is DFQATT, CDR2 SNEGSKA (reference sequence). The CDR3 DNA sequence: TGCAGCGTTGAATCGGCAGGGAGAGGAGATACGCAGTATTTT. Translating gives CSVESAGRGDTQYF.

DNA of the CDR3: TGCAGCGTTGGGACAGGGGGGACCACTGAAGCTTTCTTT. It encodes CSVGTGGTTEAFF. This chain links TRBV29-1 with TRBJ1-1; 10 positions agree with TRBD1. The germline gives CDR1 SQVTM, CDR2 ANQGSEA. CDR3 length: 13 amino acids. V gave up 4 bases and J gave up 4 bases; unmatched junction bases: 3. The variable domain in full, with the rest retrieved from reference TRBV29-1 and TRBJ1-1, is SAVISQKPSRDICQRGTSLTIQCQVDSQVTMMFWYRQQPGQSLTLIATANQGSEATYESGFVIDKFPISRPNLTFSTLTVSNMSPEDSSIYLCSVGTGGTTEAFFGQGTRLTVV.

J is TRBJ2-7 and V is TRBV19; 7 bases fit TRBD2. From germline, CDR1 is LNHDA and CDR2 SQIVND (reference sequence). The junction had 8 bases not matched to a gene; V was cut back by 6 bases and J by 3 bases. This CDR3 is 14 amino acids long. CDR3 sequence reads: CASSTAAGHYEQYF. As DNA, the CDR3 is TGTGCCAGTAGCACCGCAGCGGGGCACTACGAGCAGTACTTC.

This rearrangement joins TRBV2 to TRBJ2-7; the match to TRBD2 covers 7 bases. CDR1 is SNHLY and CDR2 is FYNNEI in the germline V gene. This CDR3 has 13 residues. V lost 8 bases, J lost 3 bases, and 7 bases stayed unmatched. The CDR3 spells CASSTSVDYEQYF. In nucleotides, the CDR3 is TGTGCCAGCTCTACTAGCGTGGACTACGAGCAGTACTTC.

The chain carries TRBV5-1 and TRBJ2-3; D is undetermined. The V and J ends lost 2 bases and 3 bases respectively, with 10 bases between them. This CDR3 contains 14 residues. Germline CDR1 SGHRS, CDR2 YFSETQ. The CDR3 sequence: CASSFVDPTDTQYF. In DNA form, the CDR3 reads TGCGCCAGCAGCTTTGTGGATCCGACAGATACGCAGTATTTT.

This clonotype was observed once. The chain uses TRBV18 and TRBJ2-7; possibly TRBD1 for D (6 bases). Germline V lookup: CDR1 KGHSH, CDR2 LQKENI. The CDR3 totals 13 residues. The ends were cut back, 6 bases at V and 2 bases at J, with 11 bases in the middle. The CDR3 DNA is TGTGCCAGCTCCCTCAGGGGCCCCTACGAGCAGTACTTC. Translation: CASSLRGPYEQYF. Complete variable domain (other parts from reference TRBV18 and TRBJ2-7): NAGVMQNPRHLVRRRGQEARLRCSPMKGHSHVYWYRQLPEEGLKFMVYLQKENIIDESGMPKERFSAEFPKEGPSILRIQQVVRGDSAAYFCASSLRGPYEQYFGPGTRLTVT.

V and J are TRBV7-9 and TRBJ2-3; D is ambiguous. Trimming pared 5 bases from V and 5 bases from J, leaving 8 bases between. In germline, CDR1 is SEHNR, CDR2 FQNEAQ (reference sequence). The CDR3 has 12 amino acids. CDR3 region: CASSPLGDTQYF. The CDR3, as DNA: TGTGCCAGCAGCCCTCTAGGAGATACGCAGTATTTT.